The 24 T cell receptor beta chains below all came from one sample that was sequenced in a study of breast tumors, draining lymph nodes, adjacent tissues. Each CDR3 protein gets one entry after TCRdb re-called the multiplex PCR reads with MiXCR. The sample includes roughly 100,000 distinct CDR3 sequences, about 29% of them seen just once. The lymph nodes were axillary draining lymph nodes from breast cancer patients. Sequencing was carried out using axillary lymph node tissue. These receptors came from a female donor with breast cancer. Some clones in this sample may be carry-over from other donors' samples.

CDR3 residues: CASSLAGGTQYF. In DNA, the CDR3 is TGTGCCAGCAGCTTAGCTGGGGGGACCCAGTACTTC. This sequence joins TRBV7-9 and TRBJ2-5; tentatively, D is TRBD1 or TRBD2 (5 bases each). The V gene's germline CDR1 is SEHNR and CDR2 FQNEAQ (reference sequence). Trimming took off 0 bases at V and 7 bases at J, with 6 bases between the two ends. This CDR3 has 12 amino acids.

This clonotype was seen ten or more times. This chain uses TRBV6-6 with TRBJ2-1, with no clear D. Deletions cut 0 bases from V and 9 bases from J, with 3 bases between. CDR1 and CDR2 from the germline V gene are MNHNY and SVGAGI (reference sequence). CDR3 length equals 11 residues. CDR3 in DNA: TGTGCCAGCAGTTACTCGAGTGAGCAGTTCTTC. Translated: CASSYSSEQFF.

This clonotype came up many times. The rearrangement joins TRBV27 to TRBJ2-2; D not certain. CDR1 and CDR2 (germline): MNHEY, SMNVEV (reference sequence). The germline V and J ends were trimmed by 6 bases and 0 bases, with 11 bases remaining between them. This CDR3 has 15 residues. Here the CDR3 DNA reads TGTGCCAGCAGGCTACAGCCTCCGAACACCGGGGAGCTGTTTTTT. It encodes CASRLQPPNTGELFF.

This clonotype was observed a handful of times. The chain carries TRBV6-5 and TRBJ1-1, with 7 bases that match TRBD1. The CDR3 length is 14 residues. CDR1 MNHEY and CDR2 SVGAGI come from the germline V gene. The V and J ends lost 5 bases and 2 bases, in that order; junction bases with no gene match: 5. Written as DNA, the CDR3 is TGTGCCAGCAGTCGACGGGACAGCAACACTGAAGCTTTCTTT. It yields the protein CASSRRDSNTEAFF.

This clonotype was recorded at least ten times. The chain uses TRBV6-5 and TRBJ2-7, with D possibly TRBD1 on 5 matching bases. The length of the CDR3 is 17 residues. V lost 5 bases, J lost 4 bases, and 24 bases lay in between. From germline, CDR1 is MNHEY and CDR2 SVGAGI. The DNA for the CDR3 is TGTGCCAGCAGTCACTTTTTTCCGGATCAGGGTTCATACGAGCAGTACTTC. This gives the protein CASSHFFPDQGSYEQYF.

The CDR3 loop reads CANNIGGTGKGTQYF. CDR3 bases: TGTGCCAATAATATTGGGGGGACAGGGAAGGGGACCCAGTACTTC. The chain employs TRBV19 and TRBJ2-5, with 9 bases that match TRBD1. Germline V gene sequence: CDR1 LNHDA, CDR2 SQIVND (reference sequence). V gave up 10 bases and J gave up 7 bases; unmatched junction bases: 16. CDR3 length equals 15 residues.

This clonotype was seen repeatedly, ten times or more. The CDR3 protein is CASRAQAGTDTQYF. In nucleotides, the CDR3 is TGTGCCAGCAGGGCCCAAGCGGGGACAGATACGCAGTATTTT. V and J are TRBV2 and TRBJ2-3; 7 positions match TRBD2. The junction had 6 bases not matched to a gene; V was cut back by 6 bases and J by 3 bases. The CDR3 has 14 amino acids. Germline CDR1 SNHLY, CDR2 FYNNEI.

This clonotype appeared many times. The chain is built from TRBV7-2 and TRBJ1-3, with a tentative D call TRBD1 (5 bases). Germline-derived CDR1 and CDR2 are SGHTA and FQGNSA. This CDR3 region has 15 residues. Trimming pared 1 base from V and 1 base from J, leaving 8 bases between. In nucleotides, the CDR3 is TGTGCCAGCAGCTTAGTAGCAGGGTCTGGAAACACCATATATTTT. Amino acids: CASSLVAGSGNTIYF.

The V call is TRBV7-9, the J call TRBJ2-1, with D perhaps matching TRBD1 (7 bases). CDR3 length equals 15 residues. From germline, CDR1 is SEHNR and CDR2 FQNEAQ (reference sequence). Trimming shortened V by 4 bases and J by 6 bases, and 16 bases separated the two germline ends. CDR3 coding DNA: TGTGCCAGCAGCTCGCAGGGGGGTGTAATCAATGAGCAGTTCTTC. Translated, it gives CASSSQGGVINEQFF.

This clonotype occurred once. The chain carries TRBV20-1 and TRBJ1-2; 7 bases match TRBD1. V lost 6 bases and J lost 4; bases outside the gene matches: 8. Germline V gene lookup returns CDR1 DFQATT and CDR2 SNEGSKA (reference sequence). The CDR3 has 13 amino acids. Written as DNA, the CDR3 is TGCAGTGCCCAACCCGGACAGGCCTATGGCTACACCTTC. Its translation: CSAQPGQAYGYTF.

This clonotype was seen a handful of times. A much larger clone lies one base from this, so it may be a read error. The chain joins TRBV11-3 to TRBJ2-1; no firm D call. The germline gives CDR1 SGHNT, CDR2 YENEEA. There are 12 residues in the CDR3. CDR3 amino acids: CASSLGNNAQFF. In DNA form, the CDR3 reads TGTGCCAGCAGCTTAGGAAACAATGCGCAGTTCTTC.

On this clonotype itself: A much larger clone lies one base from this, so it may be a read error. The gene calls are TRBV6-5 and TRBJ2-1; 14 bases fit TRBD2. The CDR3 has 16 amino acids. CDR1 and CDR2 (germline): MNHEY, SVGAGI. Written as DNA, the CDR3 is TGTGCCAGCAGCCAATCGGGACTAGCGGGAGTCGGTGAGCAGTCCTTC. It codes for CASSQSGLAGVGEQSF.

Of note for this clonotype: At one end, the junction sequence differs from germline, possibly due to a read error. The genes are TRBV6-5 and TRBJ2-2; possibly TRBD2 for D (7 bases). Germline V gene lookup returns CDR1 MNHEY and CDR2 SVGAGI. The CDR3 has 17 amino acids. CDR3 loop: CASSHSGGAANTGELFF. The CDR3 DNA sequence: TGTGCCAGCAGTCACTCGGGGGGCGCGGCAAACACCGGGGAGCTGTTTTTT.

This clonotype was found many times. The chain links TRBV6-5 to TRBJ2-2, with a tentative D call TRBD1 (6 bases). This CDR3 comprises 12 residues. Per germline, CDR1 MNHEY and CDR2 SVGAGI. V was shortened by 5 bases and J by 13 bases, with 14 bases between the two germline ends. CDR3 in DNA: TGTGCCAGCAGTCCATTCCAGGGGTTGCTGTTTTTT. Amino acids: CASSPFQGLLFF.

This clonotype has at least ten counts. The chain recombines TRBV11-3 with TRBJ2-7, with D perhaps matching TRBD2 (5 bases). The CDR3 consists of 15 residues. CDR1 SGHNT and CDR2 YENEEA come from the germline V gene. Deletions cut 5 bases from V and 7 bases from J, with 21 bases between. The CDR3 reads CASSPLAKTSGEQYF. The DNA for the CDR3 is TGTGCCAGCAGCCCCTTGGCAAAAACCTCGGGGGAGCAGTACTTC.

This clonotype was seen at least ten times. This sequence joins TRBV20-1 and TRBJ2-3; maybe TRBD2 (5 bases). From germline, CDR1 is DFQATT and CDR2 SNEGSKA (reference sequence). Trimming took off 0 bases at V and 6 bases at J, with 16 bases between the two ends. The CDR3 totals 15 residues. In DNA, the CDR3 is TGCAGTGCTAGAGATCGGGCTAGCCCTCGGGATACGCAGTATTTT. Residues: CSARDRASPRDTQYF.

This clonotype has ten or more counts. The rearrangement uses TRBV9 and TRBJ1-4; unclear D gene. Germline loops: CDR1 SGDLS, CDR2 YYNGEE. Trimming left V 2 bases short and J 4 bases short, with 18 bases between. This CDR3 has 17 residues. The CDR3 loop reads CASSVGLRQLGNEKLFF. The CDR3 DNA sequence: TGTGCCAGCAGCGTGGGATTACGGCAACTGGGTAATGAAAAACTGTTTTTT.

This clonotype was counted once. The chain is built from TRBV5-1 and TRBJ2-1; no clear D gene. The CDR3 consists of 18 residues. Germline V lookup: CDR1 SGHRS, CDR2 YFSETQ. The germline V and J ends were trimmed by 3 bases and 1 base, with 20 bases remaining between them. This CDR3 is CASSSAGRPGRSYNEQFF. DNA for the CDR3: TGCGCCAGCAGCTCGGCAGGACGCCCCGGCAGATCCTACAATGAGCAGTTCTTC.

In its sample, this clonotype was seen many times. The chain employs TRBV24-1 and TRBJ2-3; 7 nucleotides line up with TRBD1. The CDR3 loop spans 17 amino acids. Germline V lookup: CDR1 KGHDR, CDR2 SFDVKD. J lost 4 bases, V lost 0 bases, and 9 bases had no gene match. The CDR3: CATSDLGGQTHPDTQYF. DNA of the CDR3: TGTGCCACCAGTGATTTGGGGGGACAGACCCACCCAGATACGCAGTATTTT.

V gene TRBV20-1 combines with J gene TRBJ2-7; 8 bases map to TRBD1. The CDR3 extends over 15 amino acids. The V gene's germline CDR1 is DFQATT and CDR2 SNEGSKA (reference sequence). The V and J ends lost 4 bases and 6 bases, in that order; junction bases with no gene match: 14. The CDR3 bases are TGCAGTGCTACTCAACAGGGGGACGGGACCGGCGAGCAGTACTTC. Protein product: CSATQQGDGTGEQYF.

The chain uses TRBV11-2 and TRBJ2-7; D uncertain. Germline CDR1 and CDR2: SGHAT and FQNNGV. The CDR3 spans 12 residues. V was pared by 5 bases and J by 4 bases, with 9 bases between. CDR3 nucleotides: TGTGCCAGCAGCCGGCAGAGATACGAGCAGTACTTC. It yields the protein CASSRQRYEQYF.

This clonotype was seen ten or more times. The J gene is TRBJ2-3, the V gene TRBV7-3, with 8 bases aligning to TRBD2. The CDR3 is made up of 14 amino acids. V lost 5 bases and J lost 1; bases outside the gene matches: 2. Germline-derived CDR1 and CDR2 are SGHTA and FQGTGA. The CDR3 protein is CASSQAGGTDTQYF. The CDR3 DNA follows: TGTGCCAGCAGCCAAGCGGGGGGCACAGATACGCAGTATTTT.

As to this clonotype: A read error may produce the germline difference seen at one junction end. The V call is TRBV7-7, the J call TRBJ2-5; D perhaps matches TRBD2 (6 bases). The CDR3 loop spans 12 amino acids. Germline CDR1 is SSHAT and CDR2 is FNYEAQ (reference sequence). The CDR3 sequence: CASSLAVETQCF. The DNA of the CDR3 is TGTGCTAGCAGCTTAGCGGTAGAGACCCAGTGCTTC.

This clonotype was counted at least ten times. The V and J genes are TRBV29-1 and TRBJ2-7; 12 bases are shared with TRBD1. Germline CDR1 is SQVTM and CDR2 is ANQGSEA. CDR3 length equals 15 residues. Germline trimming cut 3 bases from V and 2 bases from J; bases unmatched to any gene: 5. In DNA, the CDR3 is TGCAGCGTTGAGGGACAGGGGGCAGGAACCTACGAGCAGTACTTC. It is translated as CSVEGQGAGTYEQYF.